The 26 T cell receptor beta chains presented below share a single source sample, sequenced in a study of cytomegalovirus exposure and HLA in healthy donors. PCR involved 60 Vbeta and 13 Jbeta primers. TCRdb's copy holds only in-frame clones and misses some; the assay was immunoSEQ multiplex PCR. The sample lists 100,000 to 150,000 clones; about 72% were seen once. The specimen sequenced was PBMCs. The receptors here all came from a female donor in good health and CMV-seronegative.

The chain carries TRBV15 and TRBJ2-2, with TRBD2 identical over 10 bases. The CDR3 is 18 amino acids. The germline gives CDR1 LNHNV, CDR2 YYDKDF (reference sequence). The junction had 13 bases not matched to a gene; V was cut back by 3 bases and J by 6 bases. The CDR3 coding sequence is TGTGCCACCAGCAGGTCCACGGGACTAGCGAAAGAATCCGGGGAGCTGTTTTTT. Translation gives CATSRSTGLAKESGELFF.

The rearrangement links TRBV9 to TRBJ2-2; 7 bases line up with TRBD1. Germline values: CDR1 SGDLS, CDR2 YYNGEE. After removal of 5 bases from V and 4 bases from J, the junction contained 8 bases not matched to a gene. CDR3 size: 15 residues. Here the CDR3 reads CASSPDRAGTGELFF. CDR3 coding DNA: TGTGCCAGCAGTCCTGACAGGGCGGGCACCGGGGAGCTGTTTTTT.

This clone has a single count. The V gene is TRBV29-1, the J gene TRBJ1-1; a possible D gene is TRBD1 (6 bases). CDR1 and CDR2 from the germline V gene are SQVTM and ANQGSEA. This CDR3 region has 15 residues. Trimming stripped 0 bases from V and 5 bases from J, with 16 bases between. The CDR3 here is CSVEDPAGVGTEAFF. CDR3 in DNA: TGCAGCGTTGAAGATCCGGCAGGGGTTGGTACTGAAGCTTTCTTT. Complete variable domain (other parts from reference TRBV29-1 and TRBJ1-1): SAVISQKPSRDICQRGTSLTIQCQVDSQVTMMFWYRQQPGQSLTLIATANQGSEATYESGFVIDKFPISRPNLTFSTLTVSNMSPEDSSIYLCSVEDPAGVGTEAFFGQGTRLTVV.

This chain connects TRBV14 to TRBJ1-1, with 11 bases aligning to TRBD1. After removal of 4 bases from V and 10 bases from J, the junction contained 8 bases not matched to a gene. Germline assignment: CDR1 SGHDN and CDR2 FVKESK. The CDR3 runs to 14 residues. The CDR3 here is CASSRGQGASGAFF. The CDR3 nucleotides read TGTGCCAGCAGCCGAGGACAGGGGGCAAGTGGAGCTTTCTTT.

This rearrangement joins TRBV15 to TRBJ1-2; D is possibly TRBD1 (6 bases). This CDR3 spans 15 amino acids. The V gene lost 0 bases and the J gene lost 2 bases, with 10 bases spanning the gap. The germline V gene has CDR1 LNHNV and CDR2 YYDKDF (reference sequence). CDR3 residues: CATSRDVGGNYGYTF. In DNA form, the CDR3 reads TGTGCCACCAGCAGAGATGTAGGGGGAAACTATGGCTACACCTTC. The whole variable domain, filled in from reference TRBV15 and TRBJ1-2, reads DAMVIQNPRYQVTQFGKPVTLSCSQTLNHNVMYWYQQKSSQAPKLLFHYYDKDFNNEADTPDNFQSRRPNTSFCFLDIRSPGLGDTAMYLCATSRDVGGNYGYTFGSGTRLTVV.

This clone was found a few times. The chain uses TRBV18 and TRBJ2-1; D may be TRBD2 (5 bases). CDR1 KGHSH and CDR2 LQKENI come from the germline V gene. This CDR3 spans 16 amino acids. Between the trimmed V and J ends, which lost 4 bases and 6 bases, there was a span of 19 bases. The DNA of the CDR3 is TGTGCCAGCTCACAGTATGAGCGGAGCCTGGGCAATGAGCAGTTCTTC. Translated: CASSQYERSLGNEQFF.

The chain joins TRBV6-5 to TRBJ1-1, with 7 bases that match TRBD1. Germline CDR1 and CDR2: MNHEY and SVGAGI. The CDR3 extends over 16 amino acids. V dropped 0 bases and J dropped 1; count of bases not matched to a gene: 5. CDR3 sequence (DNA): TGTGCCAGCAGTTACTCGAGAACAGGGGCGAACACTGAAGCTTTCTTT. This codes for CASSYSRTGANTEAFF.

This clone has a handful of counts. The chain recombines TRBV5-6 with TRBJ2-5; tentatively, D is TRBD1 (6 bases). The CDR3 is 14 amino acids. Per germline, CDR1 SGHDT and CDR2 YYEEEE. Between the trimmed V and J ends, which lost 3 bases and 1 base, there was a span of 10 bases. CDR3 sequence: CASSYGTPQETQYF. The CDR3 DNA sequence: TGTGCCAGCAGCTATGGGACACCCCAAGAGACCCAGTACTTC.

The chain is built from TRBV15 and TRBJ2-5; a possible D gene is TRBD2 (6 bases). Germline V gene lookup returns CDR1 LNHNV and CDR2 YYDKDF (reference sequence). The CDR3 extends over 17 amino acids. The V end was cut by 0 bases, the J end by 2 bases, with 16 bases between. CDR3 in amino acids: CATSRDLLPSVQETQYF. Here the CDR3 DNA reads TGTGCCACCAGCAGAGATCTTTTGCCTAGCGTACAAGAGACCCAGTACTTC.

The CDR3 DNA reads TGCGCCAGCAGACGGGAGTCCTCCTACAATGAGCAGTTCTTC. Amino acids: CASRRESSYNEQFF. The chain employs TRBV4-3 and TRBJ2-1; TRBD2 is a possible D gene (6 bases). V gave up 6 bases and J gave up 0 bases, with 9 bases separating them. Germline V CDR1 and CDR2: LGHNA, YSLEER. There are 14 residues in the CDR3.

The chain carries TRBV7-8 and TRBJ2-5; the D gene is possibly TRBD1 (6 bases). CDR1 and CDR2 (germline): SGHVS, FQNEAQ. The CDR3 has 15 amino acids. The V end was cut by 5 bases, the J end by 1 base, with 14 bases between. The CDR3: CASSVQGILQETQYF. As DNA, the CDR3 is TGTGCCAGCAGCGTACAGGGAATCCTCCAAGAGACCCAGTACTTC.

This chain joins TRBV28 and TRBJ2-1, with D possibly being TRBD2 (6 bases). There are 12 residues in the CDR3. Trimming took off 6 bases at V and 8 bases at J, with 11 bases between the two ends. Germline CDR1 MDHEN, CDR2 SYDVKM. CDR3 protein: CASRSSGDEQFF. CDR3 sequence (DNA): TGTGCCAGCAGATCATCGGGGGATGAGCAGTTCTTC.

The V call is TRBV28, the J call TRBJ1-2; D unresolved. V lost 5 bases and J 2 bases, leaving 9 bases between the germline ends. The CDR3 runs 13 residues. Germline CDR1 is MDHEN and CDR2 is SYDVKM. The CDR3 DNA is TGTGCCAGCAGTCCCCGACAAAACTATGGCTACACCTTC. Encoded protein: CASSPRQNYGYTF.

This clone was counted a single time. The genes are TRBV19 and TRBJ2-2, with 8 bases fitting TRBD2. Looked up from germline, CDR1 is LNHDA and CDR2 is SQIVND (reference sequence). V lost 3 bases to trimming and J lost 3 bases; unmatched junction nucleotides: 0. There are 14 residues in the CDR3. CDR3 region: CASSIGGDTGELFF. The DNA for the CDR3 is TGTGCCAGTAGTATCGGGGGGGACACCGGGGAGCTGTTTTTT.

The rearrangement uses TRBV27 and TRBJ2-2; D might be TRBD1 (6 bases). Deletions cut 6 bases from V and 4 bases from J, with 15 bases between. The CDR3 runs to 15 residues. CDR1 MNHEY and CDR2 SMNVEV come from the germline V gene (reference sequence). The CDR3 DNA follows: TGTGCCAGCAGCTGGACAGCCATCGCCACCGGGGAGCTGTTTTTT. Protein sequence: CASSWTAIATGELFF.

The chain has TRBV5-4 and TRBJ1-2, with 12 nucleotides matching TRBD1. Germline CDR1 SGHNT, CDR2 YYREEE (reference sequence). V was clipped by 5 bases and J by 8 bases; unmatched bases: 7. The CDR3 is 14 residues long. CDR3 protein: CASRRDRGQEGYTF. DNA of the CDR3: TGTGCCAGCAGACGGGACAGGGGGCAAGAAGGCTACACCTTC. Drawing the rest from reference TRBV5-4 and TRBJ1-2, the complete variable domain is ETGVTQSPTHLIKTRGQQVTLRCSSQSGHNTVSWYQQALGQGPQFIFQYYREEENGRGNFPPRFSGLQFPNYSSELNVNALELDDSALYLCASRRDRGQEGYTFGSGTRLTVV.

V gene TRBV5-1 combines with J gene TRBJ1-4; weak D call: TRBD1 (6 bases). Germline V lookup: CDR1 SGHRS, CDR2 YFSETQ. With 1 base removed from V and 8 bases from J, the gap between germline ends came to 15 bases. The CDR3 totals 15 residues. The CDR3 region is CASSLQGPQGEKLFF. The CDR3 DNA follows: TGCGCCAGCAGCTTGCAGGGGCCGCAGGGCGAAAAACTGTTTTTT.

This clone was detected once. The CDR3 DNA reads TGTGCCACCGCTATCGGGACTAGCGGTGCCGAGCAGTACTTC. It specifies CATAIGTSGAEQYF. The chain employs TRBV27 and TRBJ2-7, with TRBD2 identical over 11 bases. The CDR3 is 14 amino acids. The trim removed 10 bases at V and 6 bases at J, leaving 11 bases unmatched. Germline V gene data show CDR1 as MNHEY and CDR2 as SMNVEV (reference sequence).

In its sample, this clone was seen once. J is TRBJ2-3 and V is TRBV5-4, with 10 bases fitting TRBD2. The CDR3 consists of 18 residues. Germline V gene sequence: CDR1 SGHNT, CDR2 YYREEE (reference sequence). J was trimmed by 1 base and V by 4 bases; bases with no gene match: 12. CDR3 sequence (DNA): TGTGCCAGCAGCCGCGATTATGGAACTAGCGGGGGCACAGATACGCAGTATTTT. Protein: CASSRDYGTSGGTDTQYF.

The chain recombines TRBV30 with TRBJ2-7, with TRBD1 identical over 7 bases. With 1 base clipped from V and 5 bases from J, the junction kept 17 bases outside the gene matches. The CDR3 has 17 amino acids. Germline V gives CDR1 GTSNPN, CDR2 SVGIG (reference sequence). The CDR3 DNA sequence: TGTGCCTGGAGTGACCGGGTATCCGGGACAGTAAGGGACGAGCAGTACTTC. Translation gives CAWSDRVSGTVRDEQYF.

The CDR3 bases are TGTGCCAGCAATGTAGGGGCCTATGGCTACACCTTC. It yields the protein CASNVGAYGYTF. The rearrangement joins TRBV28 to TRBJ1-2; a possible D gene is TRBD1 (5 bases). This CDR3 spans 12 amino acids. Germline values: CDR1 MDHEN, CDR2 SYDVKM. V lost 7 bases and J lost 4, with 10 bases in between.

The gene calls are TRBV5-1 and TRBJ1-4, with 8 nucleotides matching TRBD1. The J segment lost 3 bases and the V segment lost 4 bases, leaving 8 bases of the junction unmatched. This CDR3 has 16 amino acids. Germline CDR1 SGHRS, CDR2 YFSETQ. The CDR3 loop reads CASSPGTGQSNEKLFF. In nucleotides, the CDR3 is TGCGCCAGCAGCCCCGGGACAGGACAATCTAATGAAAAACTGTTTTTT.

In its sample, this clone was seen once. The rearrangement uses TRBV7-9 and TRBJ2-7; maybe TRBD2 (6 bases). The ends were cut back, 11 bases at V and 2 bases at J, with 10 bases in the middle. The germline gives CDR1 SEHNR, CDR2 FQNEAQ (reference sequence). The CDR3 runs to 11 residues. DNA of the CDR3: TGTGCCTCGCGCGGGGCCTACGAGCAGTACTTC. This translates into CASRGAYEQYF.

This rearrangement joins TRBV27 to TRBJ2-5; possibly TRBD1 for D (5 bases). The germline V gene has CDR1 MNHEY and CDR2 SMNVEV (reference sequence). Trimming stripped 6 bases from V and 1 base from J, with 9 bases between. This CDR3 comprises 13 residues. The CDR3 coding sequence is TGTGCCAGCAGAAAGGGGTTCCAAGAGACCCAGTACTTC. Translation gives CASRKGFQETQYF.

The chain joins TRBV28 to TRBJ1-3, with D tentatively TRBD1 (5 bases). Germline-derived CDR1 and CDR2 are MDHEN and SYDVKM. Trimming pared 6 bases from V and 1 base from J, leaving 16 bases between. The CDR3 covers 16 residues. The CDR3 DNA is TGTGCCAGCAGCCTCGAGGCGGGGCTTTCTGGAAACACCATATATTTT. This encodes CASSLEAGLSGNTIYF.

The V call is TRBV28, the J call TRBJ2-1; 10 bases align to TRBD2. J was trimmed by 4 bases and V by 3 bases; bases with no gene match: 3. CDR3 size: 15 residues. Per the germline V gene, CDR1 is MDHEN and CDR2 is SYDVKM. This CDR3 is CASSFILAGYNEQFF. The DNA of the CDR3 is TGTGCCAGCAGTTTTATACTAGCGGGATACAATGAGCAGTTCTTC.